The present entry profiles one T cell receptor beta chain with its context. V was shortened by 5 bases and J by 3 bases, with 13 bases between the two germline ends. The CDR3 extends over 15 amino acids. CDR1 and CDR2 from the germline V gene are MNHNS and SASEGT. This sample is drawn from a study of follicular helper T cells after annual influenza vaccination. Produced via immunoSEQ multiplex PCR; TCRdb's table is partial and in-frame only. The table lists around 9,500 clones, roughly 80% of them singletons. Noted time point: 2013-2014 season, 7 days after vaccination. The specimen was CXCR5- memory CD4+ T cells sorted from blood, collected 7 days after influenza vaccination. This TCR derives from an adult who received the influenza vaccine. This sequence joins TRBV6-1 and TRBJ1-4; no firm D call. This CDR3 reads CASSKINSPNEKLFF. Written as DNA, the CDR3 is TGTGCCAGCAGTAAGATTAATTCACCTAATGAAAAACTGTTTTTT.